This T cell receptor (beta chain) is drawn from a study of Ad26.COV2.S vaccination and SARS-CoV-2 variants. Study-level findings and limits: Participants in the vaccine arm had higher spike-specific TCR breadth; placebo recipients had lower.

The CDR3 runs to 17 residues. Losses at the gene ends were 3 bases for V and 9 bases for J; bases not matched to a gene: 16. The germline CDR1 and CDR2 sequences are KGHSH and LQKENI. A remark on this clone: Its target is not known.

The treatment denotes: over 15 received Ad26.COV2.S at low or high dose, single or two shots; about 5 received placebo; per-sample allocation not given. On day 63 after the first injection, vaccine and placebo recipients gave samples. The assay was immunoSEQ multiplex PCR, and TCRdb's table has in-frame clones only and misses some. Of hundreds of thousands of clones listed, about 90% were seen once; the top ten hold about 1.5%. The source material was peripheral blood, sampled in a trial of Ad26.COV2.S vaccine versus placebo. The chain employs TRBV18 and TRBJ2-1; 8 nucleotides agree with TRBD2. This clonotype was obtained from a person between 18 and 60 years old who received the Ad26.COV2.S COVID-19 vaccine or a placebo. The CDR3 reads CASSPGPLAVASGEQFF. DNA for the CDR3: TGTGCCAGCTCACCCGGACCACTAGCGGTGGCTTCGGGTGAGCAGTTCTTC.